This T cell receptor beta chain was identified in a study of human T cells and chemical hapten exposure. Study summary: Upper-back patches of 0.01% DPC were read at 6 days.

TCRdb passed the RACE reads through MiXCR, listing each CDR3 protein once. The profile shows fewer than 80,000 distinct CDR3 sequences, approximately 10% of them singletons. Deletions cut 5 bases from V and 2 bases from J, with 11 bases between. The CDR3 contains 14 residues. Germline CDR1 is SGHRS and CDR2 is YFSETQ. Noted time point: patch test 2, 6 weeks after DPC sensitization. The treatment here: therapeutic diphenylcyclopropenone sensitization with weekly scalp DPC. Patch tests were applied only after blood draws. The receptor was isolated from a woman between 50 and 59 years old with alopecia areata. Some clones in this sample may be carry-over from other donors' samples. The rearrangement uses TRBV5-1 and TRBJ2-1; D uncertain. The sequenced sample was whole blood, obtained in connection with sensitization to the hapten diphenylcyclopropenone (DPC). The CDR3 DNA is TGCGCCAGCAGTCGGGCGGTCGCCTACAATGAGCAGTTCTTC. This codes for CASSRAVAYNEQFF.